This T cell receptor beta chain came from a study of blood T cell repertoires in COVID-19. Turning to the study itself: Samples of COVID-19 (acute and convalescent) were obtained from the United States, Italy and Spain.

TCRdb's table, derived via immunoSEQ multiplex PCR, lists solely in-frame clones and lacks some. The table includes 300,000 to 400,000 clones, about 88% detected once. This CDR3 has 18 residues. The ends were cut back, 2 bases at V and 9 bases at J, with 24 bases in the middle. The germline V gene has CDR1 SGHRS and CDR2 YFSETQ. This clone was detected only once. The Seattle patients joined while their infection was active and were tracked longitudinally afterward. The clonotype originates from a woman between 70 and 85 years old with COVID-19, enrolled during active disease. This chain uses TRBV5-1 with TRBJ1-6; perhaps TRBD1 as D (6 bases). The sequenced sample was peripheral blood. In DNA, the CDR3 is TGCGCCAGCAGCTTCTTCTCGGGGGGGCAGAGCGTGGGTTCACCCCTCCACTTT. Encoded protein: CASSFFSGGQSVGSPLHF.